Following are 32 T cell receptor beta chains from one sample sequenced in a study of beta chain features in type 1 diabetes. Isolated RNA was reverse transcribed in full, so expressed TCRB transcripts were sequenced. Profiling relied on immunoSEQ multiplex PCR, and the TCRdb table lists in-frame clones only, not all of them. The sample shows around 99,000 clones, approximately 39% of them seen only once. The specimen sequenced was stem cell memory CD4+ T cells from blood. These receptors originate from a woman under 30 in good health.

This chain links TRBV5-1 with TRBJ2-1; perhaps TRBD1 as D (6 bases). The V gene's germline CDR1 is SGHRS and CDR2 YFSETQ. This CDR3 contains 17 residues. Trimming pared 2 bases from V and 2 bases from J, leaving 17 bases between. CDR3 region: CASSFPHTGTTYNEQFF. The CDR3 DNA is TGCGCCAGCAGCTTTCCCCATACAGGGACGACCTACAATGAGCAGTTCTTC.

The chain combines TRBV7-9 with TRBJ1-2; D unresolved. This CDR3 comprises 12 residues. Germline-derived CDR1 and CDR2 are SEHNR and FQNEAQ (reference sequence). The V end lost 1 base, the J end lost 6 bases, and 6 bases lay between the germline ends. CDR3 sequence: CASSLDLDGYTF. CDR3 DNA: TGTGCCAGCAGCTTAGATTTAGATGGCTACACCTTC.

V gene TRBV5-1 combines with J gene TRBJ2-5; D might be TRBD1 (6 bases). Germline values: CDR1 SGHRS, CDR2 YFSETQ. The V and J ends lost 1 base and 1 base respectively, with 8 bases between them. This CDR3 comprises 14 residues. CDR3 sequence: CASSLLDSQETQYF. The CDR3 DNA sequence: TGCGCCAGCAGCTTGTTGGACAGCCAAGAGACCCAGTACTTC.

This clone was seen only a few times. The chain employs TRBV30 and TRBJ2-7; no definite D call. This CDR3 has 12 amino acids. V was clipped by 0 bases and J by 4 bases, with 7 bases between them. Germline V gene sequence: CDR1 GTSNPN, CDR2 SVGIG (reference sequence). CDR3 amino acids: CAWSVTEYEQYF. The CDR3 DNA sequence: TGTGCCTGGAGTGTAACAGAGTACGAGCAGTACTTC.

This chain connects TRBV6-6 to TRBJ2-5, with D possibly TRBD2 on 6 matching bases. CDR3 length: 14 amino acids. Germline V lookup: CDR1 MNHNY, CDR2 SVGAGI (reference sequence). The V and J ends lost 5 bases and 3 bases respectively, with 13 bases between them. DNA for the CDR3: TGTGCCAGCAGTCGTCGGACGGGAGAAGAGACCCAGTACTTC. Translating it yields CASSRRTGEETQYF.

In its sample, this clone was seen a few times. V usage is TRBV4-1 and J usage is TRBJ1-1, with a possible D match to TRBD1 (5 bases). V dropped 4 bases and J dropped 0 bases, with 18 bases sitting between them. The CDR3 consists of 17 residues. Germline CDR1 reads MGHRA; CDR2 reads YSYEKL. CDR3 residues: CASSPPVPGLMNTEAFF. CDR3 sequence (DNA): TGCGCCAGCAGCCCACCAGTCCCGGGACTCATGAACACTGAAGCTTTCTTT.

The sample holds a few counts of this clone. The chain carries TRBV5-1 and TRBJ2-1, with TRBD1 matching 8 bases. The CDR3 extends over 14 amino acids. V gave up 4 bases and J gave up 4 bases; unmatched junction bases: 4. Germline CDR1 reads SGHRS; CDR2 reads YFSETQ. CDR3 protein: CASSQDRAYNEQFF. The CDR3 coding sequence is TGCGCCAGCAGCCAGGACAGGGCTTACAATGAGCAGTTCTTC.

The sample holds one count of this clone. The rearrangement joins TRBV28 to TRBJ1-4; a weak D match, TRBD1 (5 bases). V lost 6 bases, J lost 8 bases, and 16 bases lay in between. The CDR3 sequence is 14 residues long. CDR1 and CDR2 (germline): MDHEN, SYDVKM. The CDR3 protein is CASRRGLGGEKLFF. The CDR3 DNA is TGTGCCAGCAGAAGAGGATTGGGGGGAGAAAAACTGTTTTTT.

This CDR3 is CASSTQGMKYGYTF. The CDR3 nucleotides are TGTGCCAGCAGCACCCAGGGTATGAAATATGGCTACACCTTC. The gene calls are TRBV25-1 and TRBJ1-2; D might be TRBD1 (5 bases). Trimming cost V 6 bases and J 5 bases, with 16 bases left between them. This CDR3 spans 14 amino acids. Germline CDR1 and CDR2: MGHDK and SYGVNS.

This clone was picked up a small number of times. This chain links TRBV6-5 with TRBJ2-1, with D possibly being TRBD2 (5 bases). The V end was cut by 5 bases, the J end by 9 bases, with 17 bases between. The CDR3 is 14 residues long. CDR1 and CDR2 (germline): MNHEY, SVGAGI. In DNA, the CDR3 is TGTGCCAGCAGTGAAGTCACTAGGAACGGTGAGCAGTTCTTC. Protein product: CASSEVTRNGEQFF.

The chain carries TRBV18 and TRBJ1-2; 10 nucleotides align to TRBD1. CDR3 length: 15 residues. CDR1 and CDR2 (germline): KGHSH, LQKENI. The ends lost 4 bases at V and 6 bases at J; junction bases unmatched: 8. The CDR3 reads CASSLTTGTGDGYTF. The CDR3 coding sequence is TGTGCCAGCTCACTCACCACCGGGACAGGGGATGGCTACACCTTC.

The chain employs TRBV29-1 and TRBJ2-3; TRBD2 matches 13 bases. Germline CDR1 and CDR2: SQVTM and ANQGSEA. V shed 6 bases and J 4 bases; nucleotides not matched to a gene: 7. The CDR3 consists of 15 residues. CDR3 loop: CSVGRTSGRADTQYF. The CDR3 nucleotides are TGCAGCGTGGGACGCACTAGCGGGAGGGCAGATACGCAGTATTTT.

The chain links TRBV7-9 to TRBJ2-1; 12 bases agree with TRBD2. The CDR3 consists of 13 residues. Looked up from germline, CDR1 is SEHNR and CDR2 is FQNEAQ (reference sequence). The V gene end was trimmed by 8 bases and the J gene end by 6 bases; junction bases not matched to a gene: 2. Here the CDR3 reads CASRLAGANEQFF. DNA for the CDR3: TGTGCCAGCCGACTAGCGGGAGCCAATGAGCAGTTCTTC.

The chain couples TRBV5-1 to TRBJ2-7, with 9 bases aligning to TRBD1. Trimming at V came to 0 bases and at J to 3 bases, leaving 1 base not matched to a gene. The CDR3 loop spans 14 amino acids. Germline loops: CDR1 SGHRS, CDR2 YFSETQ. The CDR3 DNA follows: TGCGCCAGCAGCTTGGGACAGGGGGTCTACGAGCAGTACTTC. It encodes CASSLGQGVYEQYF.

CDR3 loop: CASSYTIRGKETQYF. In DNA, the CDR3 is TGTGCCAGCAGTTACACTATCCGCGGGAAGGAGACCCAGTACTTC. This chain joins TRBV6-6 and TRBJ2-5; tentative D call: TRBD2 (6 bases). Trimming pared 2 bases from V and 5 bases from J, leaving 15 bases between. Per germline, CDR1 MNHNY and CDR2 SVGAGI (reference sequence). The CDR3 extends over 15 amino acids.

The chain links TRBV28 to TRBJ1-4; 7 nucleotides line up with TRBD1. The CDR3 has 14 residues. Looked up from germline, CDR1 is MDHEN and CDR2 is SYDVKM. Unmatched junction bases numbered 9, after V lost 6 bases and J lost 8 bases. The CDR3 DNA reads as TGTGCCAGCAGAACCGGGACAGTGCGGGAAAAACTGTTTTTT. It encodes CASRTGTVREKLFF.

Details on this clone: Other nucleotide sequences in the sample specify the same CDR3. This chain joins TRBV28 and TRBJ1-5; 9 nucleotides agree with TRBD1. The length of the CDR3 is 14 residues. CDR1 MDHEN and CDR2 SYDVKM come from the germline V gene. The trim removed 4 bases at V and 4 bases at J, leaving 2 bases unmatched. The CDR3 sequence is CASSSGQGNQPQHF. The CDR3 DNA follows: TGTGCCAGCAGTTCCGGACAGGGGAATCAGCCCCAGCATTTT.

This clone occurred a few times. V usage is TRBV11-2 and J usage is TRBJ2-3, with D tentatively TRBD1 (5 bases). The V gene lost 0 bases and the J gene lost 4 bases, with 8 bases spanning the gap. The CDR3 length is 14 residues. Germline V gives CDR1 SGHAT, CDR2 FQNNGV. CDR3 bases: TGTGCCAGCAGCTTAGACAGGGTTTCAGATACGCAGTATTTT. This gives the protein CASSLDRVSDTQYF.

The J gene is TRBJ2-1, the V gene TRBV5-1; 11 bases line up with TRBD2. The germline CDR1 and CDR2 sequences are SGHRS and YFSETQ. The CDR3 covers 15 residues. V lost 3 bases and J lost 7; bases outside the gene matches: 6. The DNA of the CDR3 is TGCGCCAGCAGCTGGAATAGCGGGAGGGGGAATGAGCAGTTCTTC. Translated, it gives CASSWNSGRGNEQFF.

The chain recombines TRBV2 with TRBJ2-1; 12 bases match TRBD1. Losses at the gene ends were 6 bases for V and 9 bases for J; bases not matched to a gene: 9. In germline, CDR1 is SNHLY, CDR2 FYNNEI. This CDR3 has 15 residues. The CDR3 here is CASSGPGQGAGEQFF. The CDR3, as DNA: TGTGCCAGCAGCGGACCGGGACAGGGGGCGGGTGAGCAGTTCTTC.

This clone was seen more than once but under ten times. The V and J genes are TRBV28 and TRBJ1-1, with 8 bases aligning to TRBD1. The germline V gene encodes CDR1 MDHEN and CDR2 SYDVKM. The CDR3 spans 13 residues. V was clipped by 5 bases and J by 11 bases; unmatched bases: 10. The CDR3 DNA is TGTGCCAGCAGTGACAACCCGGACAGGGACGCTTTCTTT. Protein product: CASSDNPDRDAFF.

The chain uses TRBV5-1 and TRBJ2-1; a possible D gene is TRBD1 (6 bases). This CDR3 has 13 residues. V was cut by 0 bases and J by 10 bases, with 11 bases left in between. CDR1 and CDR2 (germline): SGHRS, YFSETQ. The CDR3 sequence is CASSLVQGIEQFF. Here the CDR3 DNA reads TGCGCCAGCAGCTTGGTTCAGGGGATCGAGCAGTTCTTC.

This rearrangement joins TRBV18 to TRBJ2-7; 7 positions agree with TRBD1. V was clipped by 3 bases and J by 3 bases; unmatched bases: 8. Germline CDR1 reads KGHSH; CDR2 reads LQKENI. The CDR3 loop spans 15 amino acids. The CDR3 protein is CASSPDRVVRYEQYF. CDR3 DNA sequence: TGTGCCAGCTCACCTGACAGGGTTGTACGCTACGAGCAGTACTTC. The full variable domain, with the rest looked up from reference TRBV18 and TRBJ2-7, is NAGVMQNPRHLVRRRGQEARLRCSPMKGHSHVYWYRQLPEEGLKFMVYLQKENIIDESGMPKERFSAEFPKEGPSILRIQQVVRGDSAAYFCASSPDRVVRYEQYFGPGTRLTVT.

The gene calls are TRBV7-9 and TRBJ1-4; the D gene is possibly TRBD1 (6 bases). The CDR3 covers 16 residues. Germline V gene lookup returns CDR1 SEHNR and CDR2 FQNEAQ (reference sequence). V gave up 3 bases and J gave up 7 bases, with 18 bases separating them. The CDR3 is CASSLPRSGAGEKLFF. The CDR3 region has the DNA TGTGCCAGCAGCTTGCCGCGTTCAGGGGCCGGTGAAAAACTGTTTTTT.

The CDR3 DNA reads TGTGCCAGCAGTGACCAGGGGGCGAGCAATGAGCAGTTCTTC. Its translation: CASSDQGASNEQFF. The genes are TRBV25-1 and TRBJ2-1; 8 nucleotides line up with TRBD1. This CDR3 region has 14 residues. Germline V gene sequence: CDR1 MGHDK, CDR2 SYGVNS. Trimming removed 3 bases from V and 6 bases from J; junction bases left unmatched: 4.

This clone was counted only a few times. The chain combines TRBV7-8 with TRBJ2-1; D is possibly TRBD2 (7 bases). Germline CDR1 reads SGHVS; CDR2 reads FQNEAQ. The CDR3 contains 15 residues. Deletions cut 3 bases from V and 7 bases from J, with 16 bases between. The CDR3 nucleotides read TGTGCCAGCAGCTTTGCAAGGGGGGGGTGGAATGAGCAGTTCTTC. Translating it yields CASSFARGGWNEQFF.

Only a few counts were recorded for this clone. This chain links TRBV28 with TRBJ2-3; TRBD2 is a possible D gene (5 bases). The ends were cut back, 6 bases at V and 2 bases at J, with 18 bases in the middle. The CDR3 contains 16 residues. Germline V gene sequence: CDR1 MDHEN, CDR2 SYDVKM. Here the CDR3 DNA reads TGTGCCAGCAGCTCCGCAAAGACGGGGTCCACAGATACGCAGTATTTT. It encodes CASSSAKTGSTDTQYF.

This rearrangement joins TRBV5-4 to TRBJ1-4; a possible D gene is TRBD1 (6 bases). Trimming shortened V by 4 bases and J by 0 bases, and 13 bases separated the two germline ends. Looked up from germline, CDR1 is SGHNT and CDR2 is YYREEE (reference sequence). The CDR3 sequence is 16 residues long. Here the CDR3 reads CASSPRGGSTNEKLFF. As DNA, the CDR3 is TGTGCCAGCAGCCCGAGAGGGGGATCAACTAATGAAAAACTGTTTTTT.

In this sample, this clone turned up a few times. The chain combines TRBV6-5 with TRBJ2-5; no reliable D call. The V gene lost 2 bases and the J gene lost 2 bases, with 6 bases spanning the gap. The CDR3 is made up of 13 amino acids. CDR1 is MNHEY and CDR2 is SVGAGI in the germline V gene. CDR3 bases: TGTGCCAGCAGTTACAATCAGCAAGAGACCCAGTACTTC. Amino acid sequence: CASSYNQQETQYF.

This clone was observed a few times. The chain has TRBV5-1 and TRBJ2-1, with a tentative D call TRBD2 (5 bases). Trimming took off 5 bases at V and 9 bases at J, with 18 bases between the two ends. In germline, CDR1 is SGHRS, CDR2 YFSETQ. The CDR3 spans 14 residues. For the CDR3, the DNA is TGCGCCAGCAGTCGGTTTAGGAACGAGGGTGAGCAGTTCTTC. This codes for CASSRFRNEGEQFF.

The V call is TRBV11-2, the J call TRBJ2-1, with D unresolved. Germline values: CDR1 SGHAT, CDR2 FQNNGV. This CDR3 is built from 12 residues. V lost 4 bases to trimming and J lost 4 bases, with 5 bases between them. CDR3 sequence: CASSSQYNEQFF. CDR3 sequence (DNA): TGTGCCAGCAGCTCACAATACAATGAGCAGTTCTTC.

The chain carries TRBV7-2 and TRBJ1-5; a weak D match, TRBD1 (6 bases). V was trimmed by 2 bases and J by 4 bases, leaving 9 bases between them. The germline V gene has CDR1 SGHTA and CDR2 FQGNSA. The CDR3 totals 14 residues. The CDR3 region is CASSLLGANQPQHF. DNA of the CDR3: TGTGCCAGCAGCTTACTGGGGGCGAATCAGCCCCAGCATTTT.